Described below is a single TCR beta chain sequence and its context. The antigen is unknown. This entry is derived from a study of post-analysis software for immune sequencing data. Study information: Relapsing-remitting, secondary progressive and progressive-relapsing forms made up the multiple sclerosis disease courses. General observations from the study: Multiple sclerosis patients had significantly lower normalized Chao1 diversity than controls. With TRBV5-6, TRBV5-1 and TRBV20-1 included, about five TRBV segments were more frequent in patients than in controls.

Germline V CDR1 and CDR2: SGHAT, FQNNGV. V lost 5 bases to trimming and J lost 15 bases, with 20 bases between them. This CDR3 contains 13 residues. Unique molecular identifiers were built into the TCR beta cDNA libraries. Input populations of roughly 0.95 to 10 million T cells gave rise to some 500,000 cDNA molecules. A single record per CDR3 protein comes from TCRdb applying MiXCR to the PCR reads. The sample yields 400,000 to 500,000 distinct CDR3 sequences, roughly 38% seen once. This chain connects TRBV11-2 to TRBJ2-1, with D perhaps being TRBD1 or TRBD2 (5 bases each). Material for sequencing was blood. This sequence was found in a girl aged 2 to 9 with multiple sclerosis. In nucleotides, the CDR3 is TGTGCCAGCAGCCGGGACCCAGGCTGGGATACGTTCTTC. Translated, it gives CASSRDPGWDTFF. Supplemented by reference TRBV11-2 and TRBJ2-1, the full variable domain reads EAGVAQSPRYKIIEKRQSVAFWCNPISGHATLYWYQQILGQGPKLLIQFQNNGVVDDSQLPKDRFSAERLKGVDSTLKIQPAKLEDSAVYLCASSRDPGWDTFFGPGTRLTVL.